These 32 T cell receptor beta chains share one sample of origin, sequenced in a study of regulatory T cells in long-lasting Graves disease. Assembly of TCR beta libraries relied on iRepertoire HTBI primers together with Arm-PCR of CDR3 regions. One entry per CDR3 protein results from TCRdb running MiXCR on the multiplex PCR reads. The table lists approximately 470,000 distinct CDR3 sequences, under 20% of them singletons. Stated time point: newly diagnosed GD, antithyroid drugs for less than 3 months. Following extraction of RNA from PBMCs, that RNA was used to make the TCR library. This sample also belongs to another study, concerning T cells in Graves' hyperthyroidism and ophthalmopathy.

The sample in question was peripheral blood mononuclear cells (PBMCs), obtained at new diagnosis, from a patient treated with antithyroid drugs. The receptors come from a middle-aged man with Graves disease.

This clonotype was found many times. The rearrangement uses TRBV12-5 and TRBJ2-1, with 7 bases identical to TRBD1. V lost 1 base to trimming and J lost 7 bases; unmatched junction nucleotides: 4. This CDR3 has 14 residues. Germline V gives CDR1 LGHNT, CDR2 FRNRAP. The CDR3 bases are TGTGCTAGTGGTTTGGGACAGGGTAGGAATGAGCAGTTCTTC. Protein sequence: CASGLGQGRNEQFF.

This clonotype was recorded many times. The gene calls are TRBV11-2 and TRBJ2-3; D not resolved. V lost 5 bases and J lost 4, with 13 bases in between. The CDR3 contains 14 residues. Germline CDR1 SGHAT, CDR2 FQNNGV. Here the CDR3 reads CASSHPGPPDTQYF. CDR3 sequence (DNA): TGTGCCAGCAGCCACCCTGGACCCCCAGATACGCAGTATTTT.

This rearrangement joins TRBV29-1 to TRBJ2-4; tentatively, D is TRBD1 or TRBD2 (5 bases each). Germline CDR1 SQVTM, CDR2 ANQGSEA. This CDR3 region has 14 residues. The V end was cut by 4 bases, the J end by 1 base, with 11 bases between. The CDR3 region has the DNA TGCAGCGTTGGACGGGACGGGGCCAAAAACATTCAGTACTTC. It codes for CSVGRDGAKNIQYF.

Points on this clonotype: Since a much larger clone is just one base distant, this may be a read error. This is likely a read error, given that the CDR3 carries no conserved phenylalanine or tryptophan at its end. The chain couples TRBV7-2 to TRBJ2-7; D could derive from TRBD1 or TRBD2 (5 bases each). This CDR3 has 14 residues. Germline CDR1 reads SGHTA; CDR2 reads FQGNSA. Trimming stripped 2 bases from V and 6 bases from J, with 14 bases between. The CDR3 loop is CASSLSGGVGEQYL. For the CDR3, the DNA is TGTGCCAGCAGCTTAAGTGGGGGTGTGGGCGAGCAGTACCTC.

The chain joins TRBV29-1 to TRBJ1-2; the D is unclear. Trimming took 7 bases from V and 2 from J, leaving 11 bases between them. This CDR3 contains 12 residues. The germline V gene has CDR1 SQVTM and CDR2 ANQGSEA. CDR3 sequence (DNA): TGCAGCGCCACTGGGCCAAACTATGGCTACACCTTC. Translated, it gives CSATGPNYGYTF.

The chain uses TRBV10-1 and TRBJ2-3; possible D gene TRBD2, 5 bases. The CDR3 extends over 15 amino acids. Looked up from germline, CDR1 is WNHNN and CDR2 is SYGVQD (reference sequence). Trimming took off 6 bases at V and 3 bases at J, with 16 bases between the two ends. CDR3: CASRVLVGDTDTQYF. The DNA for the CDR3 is TGCGCCAGCAGGGTACTAGTAGGTGATACAGATACGCAGTATTTT.

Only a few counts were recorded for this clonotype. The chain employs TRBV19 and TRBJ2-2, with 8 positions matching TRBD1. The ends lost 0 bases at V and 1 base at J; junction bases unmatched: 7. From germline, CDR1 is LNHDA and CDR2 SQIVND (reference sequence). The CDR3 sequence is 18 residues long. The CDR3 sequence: CASSIDRAGTGNTGELFF. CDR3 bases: TGTGCCAGTAGTATAGATCGGGCCGGGACAGGGAACACCGGGGAGCTGTTTTTT.

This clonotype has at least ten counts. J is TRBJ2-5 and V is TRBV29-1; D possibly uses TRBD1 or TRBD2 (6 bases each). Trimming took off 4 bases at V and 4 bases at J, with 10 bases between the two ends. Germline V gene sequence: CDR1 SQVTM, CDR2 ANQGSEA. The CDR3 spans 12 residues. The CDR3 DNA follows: TGCAGCGTTGTTGAGGGGGGAGAGACCCAGTACTTC. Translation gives CSVVEGGETQYF.

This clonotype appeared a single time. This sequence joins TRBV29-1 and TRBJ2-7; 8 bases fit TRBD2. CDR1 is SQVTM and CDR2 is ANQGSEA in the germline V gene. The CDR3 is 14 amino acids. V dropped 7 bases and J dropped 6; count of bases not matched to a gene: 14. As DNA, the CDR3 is TGCAGCGACGCCAGGGCAGCGGGAGACCGCGAGCAGTACTTC. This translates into CSDARAAGDREQYF.

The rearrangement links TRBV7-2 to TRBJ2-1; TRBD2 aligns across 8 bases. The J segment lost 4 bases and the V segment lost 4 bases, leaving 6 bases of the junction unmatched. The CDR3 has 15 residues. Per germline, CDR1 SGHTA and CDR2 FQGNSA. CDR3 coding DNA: TGTGCCAGCAGCTCCGGGGCGGGAGGTTACAATGAGCAGTTCTTC. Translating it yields CASSSGAGGYNEQFF. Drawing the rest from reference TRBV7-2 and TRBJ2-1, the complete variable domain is GAGVSQSPSNKVTEKGKDVELRCDPISGHTALYWYRQSLGQGLEFLIYFQGNSAPDKSGLPSDRFSAERTGGSVSTLTIQRTQQEDSAVYLCASSSGAGGYNEQFFGPGTRLTVL.

The CDR3 protein is CSARRIAGVYEQYF. As DNA, the CDR3 is TGCAGTGCTCGCAGGATAGCGGGAGTTTACGAGCAGTACTTC. The V and J genes are TRBV20-1 and TRBJ2-7; 9 nucleotides line up with TRBD2. Unmatched junction bases numbered 9, after V lost 5 bases and J lost 4 bases. CDR3 length equals 14 residues. Germline CDR1 reads DFQATT; CDR2 reads SNEGSKA (reference sequence).

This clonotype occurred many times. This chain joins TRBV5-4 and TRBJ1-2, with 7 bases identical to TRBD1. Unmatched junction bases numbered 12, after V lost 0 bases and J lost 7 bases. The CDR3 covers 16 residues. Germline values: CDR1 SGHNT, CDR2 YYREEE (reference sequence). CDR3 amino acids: CASSLVGEGQRTGYTF. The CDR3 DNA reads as TGTGCCAGCAGCTTGGTCGGGGAGGGACAGCGCACTGGCTACACCTTC.

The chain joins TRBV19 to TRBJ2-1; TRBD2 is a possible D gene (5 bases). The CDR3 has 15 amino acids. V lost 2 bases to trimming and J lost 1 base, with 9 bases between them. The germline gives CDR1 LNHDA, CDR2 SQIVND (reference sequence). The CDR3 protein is CASSISGNSYNEQFF. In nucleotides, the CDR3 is TGTGCCAGTAGTATATCCGGGAATTCCTACAATGAGCAGTTCTTC.

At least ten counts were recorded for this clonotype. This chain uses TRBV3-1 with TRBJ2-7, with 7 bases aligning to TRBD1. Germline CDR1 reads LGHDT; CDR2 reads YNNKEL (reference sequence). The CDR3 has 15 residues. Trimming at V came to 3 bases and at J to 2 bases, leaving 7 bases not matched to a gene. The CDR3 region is CASSQKRGPPYEQYF. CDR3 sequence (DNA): TGTGCCAGCAGCCAGAAGAGGGGGCCACCCTACGAGCAGTACTTC.

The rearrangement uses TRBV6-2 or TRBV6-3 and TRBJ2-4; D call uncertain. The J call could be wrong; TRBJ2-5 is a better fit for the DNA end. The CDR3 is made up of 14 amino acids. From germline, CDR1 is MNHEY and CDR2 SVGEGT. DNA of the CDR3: TGTGCCAGCAGACCCCTTGAACCGGCGGAGACCCAGTACTTC. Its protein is CASRPLEPAETQYF.

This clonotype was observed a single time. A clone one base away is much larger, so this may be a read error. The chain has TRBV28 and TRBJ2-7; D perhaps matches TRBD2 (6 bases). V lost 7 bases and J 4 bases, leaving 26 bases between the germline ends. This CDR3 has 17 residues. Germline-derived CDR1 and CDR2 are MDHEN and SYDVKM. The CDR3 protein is CASIRGGKAEKGYEQYF. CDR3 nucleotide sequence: TGTGCCAGCATTAGGGGCGGGAAGGCCGAGAAGGGGTACGAGCAGTACTTC.

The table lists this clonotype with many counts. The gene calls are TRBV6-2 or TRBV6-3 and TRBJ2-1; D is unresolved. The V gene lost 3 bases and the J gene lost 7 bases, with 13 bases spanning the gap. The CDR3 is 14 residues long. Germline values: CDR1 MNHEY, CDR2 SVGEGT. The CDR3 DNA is TGTGCCAGCAGTTATGGAAGAGCTGCTAATGAGCAGTTCTTC. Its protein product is CASSYGRAANEQFF.

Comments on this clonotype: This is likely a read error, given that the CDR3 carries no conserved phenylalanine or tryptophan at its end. The CDR3 sequence is CASSLTGTRSYEQYS. In DNA, the CDR3 is TGTGCCAGCAGTCTGACCGGGACTAGATCCTACGAGCAGTACTCC. The chain links TRBV7-2 to TRBJ2-7, with 8 bases identical to TRBD2. Germline V gene sequence: CDR1 SGHTA, CDR2 FQGNSA. Losses at the gene ends were 6 bases for V and 1 base for J; bases not matched to a gene: 8. There are 15 residues in the CDR3.

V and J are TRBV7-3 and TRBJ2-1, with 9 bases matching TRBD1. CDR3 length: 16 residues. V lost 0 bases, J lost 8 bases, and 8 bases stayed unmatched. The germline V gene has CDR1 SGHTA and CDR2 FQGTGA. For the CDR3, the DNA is TGTGCCAGCAGCTTAACGGAGGGACAGGGAACCCATGAGCAGTTCTTC. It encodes CASSLTEGQGTHEQFF.

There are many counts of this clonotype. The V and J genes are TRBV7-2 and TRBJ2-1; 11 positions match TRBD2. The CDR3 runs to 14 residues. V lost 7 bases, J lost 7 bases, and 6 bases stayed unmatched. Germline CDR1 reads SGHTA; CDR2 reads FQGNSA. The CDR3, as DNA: TGTGCCAGCACCGGACTAGCGGGCCTTAATGAGCAGTTCTTC. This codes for CASTGLAGLNEQFF.

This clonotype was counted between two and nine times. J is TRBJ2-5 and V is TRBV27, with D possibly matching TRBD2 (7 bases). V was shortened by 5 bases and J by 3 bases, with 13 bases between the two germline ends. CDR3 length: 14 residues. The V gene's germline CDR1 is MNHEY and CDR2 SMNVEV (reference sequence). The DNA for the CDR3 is TGTGCCAGCAGTCACGGGGGGCGGAAAGAGACCCAGTACTTC. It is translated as CASSHGGRKETQYF.

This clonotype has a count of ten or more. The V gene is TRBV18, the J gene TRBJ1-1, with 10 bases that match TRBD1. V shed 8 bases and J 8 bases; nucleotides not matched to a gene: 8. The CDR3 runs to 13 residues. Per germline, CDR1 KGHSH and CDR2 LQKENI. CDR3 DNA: TGTGCCAGCCATGGGACAGGGGATCCGGAAGCTTTCTTT. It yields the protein CASHGTGDPEAFF.

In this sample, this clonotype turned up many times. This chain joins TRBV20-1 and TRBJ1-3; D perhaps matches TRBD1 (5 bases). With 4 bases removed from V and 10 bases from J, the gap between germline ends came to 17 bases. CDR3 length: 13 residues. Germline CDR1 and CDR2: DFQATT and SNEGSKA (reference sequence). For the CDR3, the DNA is TGCAGTGCTATGGGGGGGGGAGATACGACCATATATTTT. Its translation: CSAMGGGDTTIYF.

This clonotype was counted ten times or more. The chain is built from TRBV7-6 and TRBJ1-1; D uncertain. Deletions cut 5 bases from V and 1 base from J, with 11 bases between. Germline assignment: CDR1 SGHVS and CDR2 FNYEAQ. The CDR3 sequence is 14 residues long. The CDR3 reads CASSGEAENTEAFF. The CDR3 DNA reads TGTGCCAGCAGCGGGGAGGCGGAGAACACTGAAGCTTTCTTT. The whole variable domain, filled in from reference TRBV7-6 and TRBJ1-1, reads GAGVSQSPRYKVTKRGQDVALRCDPISGHVSLYWYRQALGQGPEFLTYFNYEAQQDKSGLPNDRFSAERPEGSISTLTIQRTEQRDSAMYRCASSGEAENTEAFFGQGTRLTVV.

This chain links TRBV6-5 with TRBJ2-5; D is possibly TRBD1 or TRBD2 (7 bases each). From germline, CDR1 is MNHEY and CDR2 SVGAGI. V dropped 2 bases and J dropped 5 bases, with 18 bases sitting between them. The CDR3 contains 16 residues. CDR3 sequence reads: CASSYTPTRGGETQYF. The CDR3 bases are TGTGCCAGCAGTTACACCCCCACCAGGGGGGGGGAGACCCAGTACTTC.

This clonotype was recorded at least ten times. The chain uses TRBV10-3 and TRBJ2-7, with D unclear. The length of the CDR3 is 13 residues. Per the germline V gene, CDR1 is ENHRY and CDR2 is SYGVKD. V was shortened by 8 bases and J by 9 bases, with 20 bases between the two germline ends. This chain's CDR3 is CAIRPGSGGPQYF. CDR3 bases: TGTGCCATCCGCCCGGGTTCCGGTGGCCCGCAGTACTTC.

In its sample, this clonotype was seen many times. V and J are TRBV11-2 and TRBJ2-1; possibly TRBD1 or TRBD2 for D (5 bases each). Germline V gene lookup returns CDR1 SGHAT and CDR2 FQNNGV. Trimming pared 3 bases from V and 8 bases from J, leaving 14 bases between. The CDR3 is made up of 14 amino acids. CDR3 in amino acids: CASSFRDRLDEQFF. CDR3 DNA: TGTGCCAGCAGCTTCCGGGACCGGCTGGATGAGCAGTTCTTC.

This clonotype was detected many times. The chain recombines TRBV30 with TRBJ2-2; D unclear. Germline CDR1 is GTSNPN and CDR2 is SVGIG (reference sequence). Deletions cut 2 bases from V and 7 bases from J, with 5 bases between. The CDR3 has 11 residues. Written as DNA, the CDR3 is TGTGCCTGGAGTTTCGGCGGGGAGCTGTTTTTT. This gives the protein CAWSFGGELFF.

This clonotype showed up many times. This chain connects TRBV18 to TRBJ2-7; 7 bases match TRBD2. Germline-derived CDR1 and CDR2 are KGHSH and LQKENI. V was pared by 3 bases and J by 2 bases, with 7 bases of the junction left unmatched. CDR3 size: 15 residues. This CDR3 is CASSPRREPPYEQYF. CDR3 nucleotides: TGTGCCAGCTCACCGAGGCGGGAGCCCCCCTACGAGCAGTACTTC.

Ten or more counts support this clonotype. The CDR3 region is CSAYPAGFYGYTF. The CDR3 nucleotides are TGCAGTGCTTATCCTGCCGGTTTCTATGGCTACACCTTC. V usage is TRBV20-1 and J usage is TRBJ1-2; no definite D call. In germline, CDR1 is DFQATT, CDR2 SNEGSKA (reference sequence). V was pared by 5 bases and J by 4 bases, with 14 bases between. The CDR3 has 13 amino acids.

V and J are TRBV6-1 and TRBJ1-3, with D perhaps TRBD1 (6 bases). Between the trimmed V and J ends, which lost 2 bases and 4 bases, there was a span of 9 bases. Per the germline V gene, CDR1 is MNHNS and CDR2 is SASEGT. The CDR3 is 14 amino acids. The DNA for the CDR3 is TGTGCCAGCAGTGAATCGGGACAAGGAAACACCATATATTTT. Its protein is CASSESGQGNTIYF.

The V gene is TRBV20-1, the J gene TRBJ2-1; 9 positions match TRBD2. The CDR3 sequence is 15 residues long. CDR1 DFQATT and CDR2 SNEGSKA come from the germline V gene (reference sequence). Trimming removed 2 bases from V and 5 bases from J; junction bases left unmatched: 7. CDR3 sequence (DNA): TGCAGTGCTAGAATGCCTGCGGGAGGGAACAATGAGCAGTTCTTC. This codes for CSARMPAGGNNEQFF.